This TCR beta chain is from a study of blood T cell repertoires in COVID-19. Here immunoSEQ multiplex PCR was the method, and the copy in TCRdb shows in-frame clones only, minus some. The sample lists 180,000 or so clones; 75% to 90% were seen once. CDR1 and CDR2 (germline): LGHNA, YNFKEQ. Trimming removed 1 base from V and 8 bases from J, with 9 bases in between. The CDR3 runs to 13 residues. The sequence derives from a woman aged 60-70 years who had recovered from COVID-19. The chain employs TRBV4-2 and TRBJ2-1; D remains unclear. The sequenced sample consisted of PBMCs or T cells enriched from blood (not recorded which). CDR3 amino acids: CASSQAPGYEQFF. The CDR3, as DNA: TGTGCCAGCAGCCAAGCTCCAGGTTATGAGCAGTTCTTC.